Listed below are T cell receptor beta chains from one sample, sequenced in a study of tumor-infiltrating lymphocytes in primary liver carcinoma. TCRdb independently ran MiXCR on the multiplex PCR reads; one entry per CDR3 protein. The table has 330,000 or so distinct CDR3 sequences, roughly two thirds seen once; the top ten hold approximately 5.9%. The sample comprised peripheral blood. Receptor source: a man in his forties with primary liver carcinoma and hepatitis B virus infection. Both conserved end residues are part of each CDR3. D genes are given only for firm matches. The size entry is marked missing in some rows and otherwise reads once, few, many or a size class.

-	-	TRBV29-1	TRBJ1-2	CSVEGGRLDYTF	TGCAGCGTTGAAGGAGGGCGCCTTGACTACACCTTC
-	-	TRBV6-1	TRBJ2-4	CASSYGGSILRFPKNIQYF	TGTGCCAGCAGTTACGGCGGATCGATACTTCGATTCCCCAAAAACATTCAGTACTTC
TRBD1	-	TRBV12-3/TRBV12-4	TRBJ2-2	CATSITGGPGELFF	TGTGCCACCAGTATCACAGGGGGTCCGGGGGAGTTGTTTTTT
-	-	TRBV10-3	TRBJ2-7	CAISDQPRPTYDQYF	TGTGCCATCAGCGATCAGCCCCGGCCCACCTACGATCAGTACTTC
-	-	TRBV28	TRBJ1-1	CASSLFISVLGNTEAFF	TGTGCCAGCAGTTTATTCATCTCGGTTTTAGGTAACACTGAAGCCTTCTTT
-	-	TRBV6-6	TRBJ2-1	CTSSPGTLSYNEQFF	TGTACCAGTAGCCCCGGGACCCTTTCCTACAATGAGCAGTTCTTC
-	few	TRBV28	TRBJ1-2	CASSFSTDYGYTF	TGTGCCAGCAGTTTTTCGACGGACTATGGCTACACCTTC
-	medium-sized	TRBV29-1	TRBJ2-3	CSVERDTDTQYF	TGCAGCGTTGAAAGGGACACAGATACGCAGTATTTT
-	-	TRBV29-1	TRBJ2-5	CSVDLTRGRPQETQYF	TGCAGCGTTGACCTGACTAGGGGGAGGCCCCAAGAGACCCAGTACTTC
TRBD2	-	TRBV11-2	TRBJ2-1	CASSLGHIAGGLNEQFF	TGTGCCAGCAGCTTAGGCCACATAGCGGGAGGTCTCAACGAGCAGTTCTTC
TRBD2	-	TRBV5-4	TRBJ2-1	CASSATGTNGQFF	TGTGCCAGCAGCGCAACCGGGACTAATGGGCAGTTCTTC
-	few	TRBV7-9	TRBJ1-1	CASRTPGQNTEAFF	TGTGCCAGCAGAACTCCGGGACAGAACACTGAAGCTTTCTTT
-	-	TRBV7-9	TRBJ2-1	CASSLGNFDMNEQFF	TGTGCCAGCAGCTTAGGAAATTTCGATATGAATGAGCAGTTCTTC
-	-	TRBV4-2	TRBJ2-1	CASSLRHSGNEQSF	TGTGCCAGCAGCCTAAGGCACAGCGGCAATGAGCAGTCCTTC
-	many	TRBV5-4	TRBJ1-4	CASSRQQANEKLFF	TGTGCCAGCAGCCGTCAACAGGCTAATGAAAAACTGTTTTTT
-	-	TRBV4-3	TRBJ2-1	CASSPDIGQFF	TGCGCCAGCAGCCCGGATATAGGGCAGTTCTTC
TRBD2	few	TRBV24-1	TRBJ2-1	CATSDSGEGREWEQFF	TGTGCCACCAGTGATTCGGGGGAGGGCCGCGAGTGGGAGCAGTTCTTC
TRBD2	-	TRBV6-2/TRBV6-3	TRBJ2-2	CASSYTSSGPYTGEPFF	TGTGCCAGCAGTTACACTTCTAGCGGGCCCTACACCGGGGAGCCGTTCTTT
-	many	TRBV5-4	TRBJ2-1	CASSHQGNEQFF	TGTGCCAGCAGCCACCAGGGCAATGAGCAGTTCTTC
-	-	TRBV11-2	TRBJ2-1	CTSSLDYREIPYNEQFF	TGTACCAGCAGCTTAGATTACCGGGAGATTCCGTACAATGAGCAGTTCTTC
-	few	TRBV5-1	TRBJ2-3	CASSLGGLLDTQYF	TGCGCCAGCAGCTTGGGGGGCTTGTTGGATACGCAGTATTTT
-	-	TRBV11-2	TRBJ2-2	CASIPQITGDPFF	TGTGCCAGCATCCCGCAGATCACCGGGGATCCGTTTTTT
-	-	TRBV7-8	TRBJ2-7	CASSSGTLLYYEQYF	TGTGCCAGCAGCTCCGGGACGCTGCTCTACTACGAGCAGTACTTC
-	-	TRBV5-1	TRBJ2-7	CASSLPGPLYEQYF	TGCGCCAGCAGCTTGCCGGGACCCTTATACGAGCAGTACTTC
-	-	TRBV11-2	TRBJ1-6	CSSSSQYGVNSPLHF	TGTAGCAGTAGCTCACAATATGGGGTTAATTCACCCCTCCACTTT
-	many	TRBV6-6	TRBJ2-1	CASSDGGGARGQFF	TGTGCCAGCAGTGACGGAGGGGGAGCCCGGGGGCAGTTCTTC
TRBD1	many	TRBV4-1	TRBJ1-2	CASSHHRGQRGGYTF	TGCGCCAGCAGCCACCACAGGGGGCAGAGGGGTGGCTACACCTTC
-	-	TRBV11-2	TRBJ2-7	CVGSLLGSLGYEQYF	TGTGTCGGCAGCTTGCTCGGGTCGCTCGGCTACGAGCAGTACTTC
-	few	TRBV28	TRBJ1-2	CASSFGRYGYTF	TGTGCCAGCAGTTTCGGGCGGTATGGCTACACCTTC
-	many	TRBV6-5	TRBJ2-7	CASSRGAAEQYF	TGTGCCAGCAGCCGTGGGGCAGCCGAGCAGTACTTC
TRBD2	-	TRBV11-2	TRBJ2-7	CASSFLSGRDYDQYF	TGTGCCAGCAGCTTTCTTAGCGGTAGGGACTACGACCAGTACTTC
TRBD2	many	TRBV6-5	TRBJ2-3	CASNPSGSGTDTQYF	TGTGCCAGCAACCCTAGCGGGTCTGGCACAGATACGCAGTATTTT
-	-	TRBV6-6	TRBJ2-7	CANSYSSAAPYEQYF	TGTGCCAACAGTTACTCGTCGGCGGCTCCCTACGAGCAGTACTTC
TRBD1	few	TRBV5-1	TRBJ2-7	CASSWGVQGYEQYF	TGCGCCAGCAGCTGGGGAGTACAGGGGTACGAGCAGTACTTC
-	-	TRBV30	TRBJ1-4	CARSVQSTNEKLFF	TGTGCCAGGAGTGTACAGTCAACTAATGAAAAACTGTTTTTT
-	many	TRBV6-1	TRBJ2-7	CASSEVGLDYEQYF	TGTGCCAGCAGTGAGGTGGGATTGGACTACGAGCAGTACTTC
-	-	TRBV11-2	TRBJ2-7	CTSSRLVTGVFGEYF	TGTACCAGCAGCAGGCTGGTAACGGGAGTCTTCGGAGAGTACTTC
-	-	TRBV11-3	TRBJ2-5	CASIPARVSDTQYF	TGTGCCAGCATCCCGGCTCGAGTAAGCGATACCCAGTACTTC
TRBD1	-	TRBV12-3/TRBV12-4	TRBJ2-1	CASSLGQGHNKQFF	TGTGCCAGTAGTCTAGGACAGGGGCACAATAAGCAGTTCTTC
TRBD2	-	TRBV5-5	TRBJ2-1	CASSLLTGGSDEQLF	TGTGCCAGCAGCTTGCTGACGGGGGGGTCGGATGAGCAGCTCTTC